The clone carrying this TCR beta chain occurred a few times. Primers for the PCR totalled 60 Vbeta and 13 Jbeta. Here immunoSEQ multiplex PCR was the method, and the copy in TCRdb shows in-frame clones only, minus some. Here the sample spans hundreds of thousands of clones, 60% to 80% being singletons. The data belong to a study of cytomegalovirus exposure and HLA in healthy donors. The CDR3 sequence is 19 residues long. The sequenced sample consisted of PBMCs. The TCR originated in a male donor in good health and CMV-seronegative. The chain is built from TRBV21-1 and TRBJ2-6; the DNA was not compared with TRBD1, the D call given in the table. TRBV21-1 is shown as a pseudogene. In DNA, the CDR3 is TGTGCCAGCACCGATCCGGGACAGGTCTTCCACTCTGGGGCCAACGTCCTGACTTTC. Translating gives CASTDPGQVFHSGANVLTF.